The 21 T cell receptor beta chains given below trace back to one sample, sequenced in a study of cytomegalovirus exposure and HLA in healthy donors. With 60 Vbeta and 13 Jbeta primers, the PCR was carried out. Clones were sequenced by immunoSEQ multiplex PCR, and TCRdb holds only the in-frame ones, with some missing. Of approximately 89,000 clones in the sample, around 70% were seen once. The specimen sequenced was PBMCs. Receptors originate from a female donor in good health and CMV-seronegative.

This clone is a singleton in its sample. J is TRBJ2-7 and V is TRBV29-1, with D maybe TRBD2 (6 bases). Trimming removed 5 bases at V and 1 base at J, with 12 bases between. CDR1 and CDR2 (germline): SQVTM, ANQGSEA. The CDR3 consists of 13 residues. CDR3 nucleotides: TGCAGCGTTCTAACCGGGACTTCCTACGAGCAGTACTTC. Translated: CSVLTGTSYEQYF.

This clone has just a few counts. The chain links TRBV4-2 to TRBJ1-1, with 8 bases aligning to TRBD1. The germline gives CDR1 LGHNA, CDR2 YNFKEQ. V gave up 0 bases and J gave up 2 bases; unmatched junction bases: 5. This CDR3 is built from 16 residues. Here the CDR3 reads CASSQEEGQVNTEAFF. DNA for the CDR3: TGTGCCAGCAGCCAAGAGGAGGGACAGGTAAACACTGAAGCTTTCTTT.

By share of the sample, this clone is medium-sized (0.01 to 0.1%). This chain uses TRBV6-4 with TRBJ2-1; D is perhaps TRBD2 (6 bases). This CDR3 spans 16 amino acids. CDR1 and CDR2 from the germline V gene are MRHNA and SNTAGT. Trimming cost V 0 bases and J 11 bases, with 20 bases left between them. The CDR3 spells CASSDSRGSGRDKQFF. CDR3 DNA: TGTGCCAGCAGTGACTCGAGGGGTTCGGGGCGGGATAAGCAGTTCTTC.

The V gene is TRBV5-1, the J gene TRBJ1-1; 7 nucleotides match TRBD1. The germline V gene has CDR1 SGHRS and CDR2 YFSETQ. V shed 0 bases and J 6 bases; nucleotides not matched to a gene: 5. The CDR3 loop spans 14 amino acids. This CDR3 reads CASSLVYGTAEAFF. CDR3 DNA sequence: TGCGCCAGCAGCTTGGTTTACGGGACAGCTGAAGCTTTCTTT.

V usage is TRBV27 and J usage is TRBJ2-5, with D possibly TRBD1 on 5 matching bases. Per germline, CDR1 MNHEY and CDR2 SMNVEV (reference sequence). V lost 6 bases, J lost 7 bases, and 15 bases lay in between. The CDR3 consists of 13 residues. The CDR3, as DNA: TGTGCCAGCAGACCAGGGTCGAGTGGGACCCAGTACTTC. Its protein product is CASRPGSSGTQYF.

This clone was found a few times. The chain links TRBV7-8 to TRBJ2-7, with 9 bases identical to TRBD1. The germline CDR1 and CDR2 sequences are SGHVS and FQNEAQ. The V segment lost 2 bases and the J segment 0 bases; nucleotides outside the gene matches: 5. This CDR3 has 16 residues. Written as DNA, the CDR3 is TGTGCCAGCAGCTTAAGGGGGACAGGGTCCTCCTACGAGCAGTACTTC. Residues: CASSLRGTGSSYEQYF.

Worth noting for this clone: Other DNA sequences in this specimen translate into the identical CDR3. V usage is TRBV5-1 and J usage is TRBJ2-3; possible D gene TRBD1, 5 bases. CDR3 length: 15 residues. Germline V gives CDR1 SGHRS, CDR2 YFSETQ. V lost 0 bases to trimming and J lost 4 bases, with 12 bases between them. CDR3 DNA: TGCGCCAGCAGCTTGGCCGGGCAGGGTGCAGATACGCAGTATTTT. It encodes CASSLAGQGADTQYF.

The chain joins TRBV6-1 to TRBJ2-7; 7 nucleotides align to TRBD2. V shed 2 bases, J shed 4 bases, and the junction held 5 bases outside the gene matches. Germline V gene data show CDR1 as MNHNS and CDR2 as SASEGT. The CDR3 runs to 14 residues. The CDR3 nucleotides read TGTGCCAGCAGTGAACTAGCGGAGGTTTACGAGCAGTACTTC. Its protein product is CASSELAEVYEQYF.

J is TRBJ1-5 and V is TRBV27; 9 nucleotides align to TRBD1. Per the germline V gene, CDR1 is MNHEY and CDR2 is SMNVEV (reference sequence). The CDR3 loop spans 14 amino acids. After removal of 6 bases from V and 6 bases from J, the junction contained 6 bases not matched to a gene. The CDR3 protein is CASSSGQGFQPQHF. The DNA for the CDR3 is TGTGCCAGCAGCTCCGGACAGGGGTTTCAGCCCCAGCATTTT.

V usage is TRBV7-3 and J usage is TRBJ2-5; 7 bases map to TRBD1. Trimming at V came to 3 bases and at J to 4 bases, leaving 8 bases not matched to a gene. The CDR3 spans 15 residues. CDR1 and CDR2 from the germline V gene are SGHTA and FQGTGA. The CDR3 loop reads CASSLNSGTAETQYF. CDR3 DNA: TGTGCCAGCAGCTTGAACTCCGGGACAGCAGAGACCCAGTACTTC.

The chain joins TRBV18 to TRBJ1-4, with a weak D call TRBD1 (5 bases). The length of the CDR3 is 14 residues. CDR1 KGHSH and CDR2 LQKENI come from the germline V gene. V was shortened by 4 bases and J by 8 bases, with 14 bases between the two germline ends. This CDR3 reads CASSQYSGLEKLFF. The CDR3 DNA follows: TGTGCCAGCTCACAATACTCAGGGTTGGAAAAACTGTTTTTT.

The chain recombines TRBV5-4 with TRBJ1-1; 10 bases align to TRBD1. V shed 4 bases and J 0 bases; nucleotides not matched to a gene: 6. Looked up from germline, CDR1 is SGHNT and CDR2 is YYREEE (reference sequence). The CDR3 sequence is 16 residues long. CDR3 sequence: CASSRRDRGMNTEAFF. As DNA, the CDR3 is TGTGCCAGCAGCCGACGGGACAGGGGCATGAACACTGAAGCTTTCTTT.

The chain employs TRBV6-4 and TRBJ2-3, with D possibly being TRBD2 (6 bases). The V and J ends lost 0 bases and 2 bases respectively, with 12 bases between them. Germline lookup yields CDR1 MRHNA and CDR2 SNTAGT. The CDR3 has 16 residues. Here the CDR3 reads CASSDSLGGPTDTQYF. The CDR3 nucleotides are TGTGCCAGCAGTGACTCCTTGGGAGGCCCCACAGATACGCAGTATTTT.

This sequence joins TRBV5-4 and TRBJ2-3; 10 bases line up with TRBD2. V dropped 2 bases and J dropped 4; count of bases not matched to a gene: 1. The CDR3 is 14 amino acids. The germline V gene has CDR1 SGHNT and CDR2 YYREEE (reference sequence). The CDR3 sequence: CASSLAGGPDTQYF. CDR3 sequence (DNA): TGTGCCAGCAGCTTAGCGGGGGGGCCAGATACGCAGTATTTT.

The rearrangement joins TRBV28 to TRBJ1-6; D unresolved. The CDR3 is 14 amino acids. The V end lost 6 bases, the J end lost 6 bases, and 12 bases lay between the germline ends. Per germline, CDR1 MDHEN and CDR2 SYDVKM. The CDR3 region is CASRPGRLNSPLHF. CDR3 coding DNA: TGTGCCAGCAGGCCGGGAAGGCTTAATTCACCCCTCCACTTT.

The chain uses TRBV29-1 and TRBJ1-3; maybe TRBD1 (6 bases). Germline lookup yields CDR1 SQVTM and CDR2 ANQGSEA. V gave up 6 bases and J gave up 2 bases, with 11 bases separating them. This CDR3 is 13 amino acids long. The CDR3, as DNA: TGCAGCGTACTACAGGGAACTGGAAACACCATATATTTT. Protein product: CSVLQGTGNTIYF.

Concerning this clone: No conserved phenylalanine or tryptophan is present at the end of the CDR3, so a read error is the likely explanation. Because the CDR3's place on the DNA is in doubt, the DNA is left out and the CDR3 is given as listed by TCRdb. The chain joins TRBV9 to TRBJ1-2; the D call TRBD1 from the table was never checked on the DNA. The CDR3 sequence runs 9 residues, both termini included. Per germline, CDR1 SGDLS and CDR2 YYNGEE. This CDR3 reads CASSGATEN.

In the case of this clone: The sample contains more than one DNA sequence encoding this CDR3. CDR3 nucleotides: TGTGCCAGCAGTGACAGGGCTAACTATGGCTACACCTTC. This gives the protein CASSDRANYGYTF. The chain couples TRBV28 to TRBJ1-2; TRBD1 matches 7 bases. The CDR3 extends over 13 amino acids. V was clipped by 5 bases and J by 0 bases; unmatched bases: 0. Germline V gene data show CDR1 as MDHEN and CDR2 as SYDVKM.

The chain is built from TRBV6-5 and TRBJ1-2; D not resolved. V lost 6 bases to trimming and J lost 0 bases, with 14 bases between them. Germline V gene lookup returns CDR1 MNHEY and CDR2 SVGAGI. There are 15 residues in the CDR3. The CDR3 sequence is CASRPPAGANYGYTF. In DNA, the CDR3 is TGTGCCAGCAGGCCCCCGGCTGGAGCTAACTATGGCTACACCTTC.

This chain joins TRBV21-1 and TRBJ1-2; TRBD1 is taken as the D call from the table, unchecked against the DNA. TRBV21-1 corresponds to a pseudogene. This CDR3 is 12 amino acids long. CDR3 nucleotides: TGTGCCAGCAGTTCAGACAGATATGGCTACACCTTC. Its translation is CASSSDRYGYTF.

V usage is TRBV10-2 and J usage is TRBJ2-5; 7 nucleotides line up with TRBD1. This CDR3 comprises 14 residues. Trimming took 2 bases from V and 5 from J; bases not matched to a gene: 5. Germline V gives CDR1 WSHSY, CDR2 SAAADI. The CDR3 nucleotides read TGCGCCAGCAGTGAGATCCTAGGGGGCGAGACCCAGTACTTC. It encodes CASSEILGGETQYF.